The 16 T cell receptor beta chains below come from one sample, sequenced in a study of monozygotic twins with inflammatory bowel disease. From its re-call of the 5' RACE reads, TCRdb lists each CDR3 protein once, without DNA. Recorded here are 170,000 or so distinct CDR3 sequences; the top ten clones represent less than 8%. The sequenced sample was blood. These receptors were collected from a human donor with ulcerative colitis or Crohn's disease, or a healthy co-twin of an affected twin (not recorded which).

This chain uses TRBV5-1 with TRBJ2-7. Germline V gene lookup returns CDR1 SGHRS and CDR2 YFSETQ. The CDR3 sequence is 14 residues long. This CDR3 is CASSSLAGSREQYF.

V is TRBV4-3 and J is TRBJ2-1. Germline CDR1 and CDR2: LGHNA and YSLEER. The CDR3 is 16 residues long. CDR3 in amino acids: CASSQDVGVTYNEQFF.

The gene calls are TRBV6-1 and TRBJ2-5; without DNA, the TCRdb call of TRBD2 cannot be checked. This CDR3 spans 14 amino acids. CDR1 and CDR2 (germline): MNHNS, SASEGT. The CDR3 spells CASSVVGLQETQYF.

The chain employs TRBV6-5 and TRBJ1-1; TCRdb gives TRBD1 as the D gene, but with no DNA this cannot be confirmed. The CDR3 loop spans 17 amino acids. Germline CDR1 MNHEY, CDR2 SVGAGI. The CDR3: CASRYRQGRAMNTEAFF.

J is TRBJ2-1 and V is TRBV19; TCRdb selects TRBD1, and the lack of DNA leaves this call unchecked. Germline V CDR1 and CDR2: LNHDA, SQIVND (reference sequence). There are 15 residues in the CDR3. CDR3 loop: CASSITGGDRYEQFF.

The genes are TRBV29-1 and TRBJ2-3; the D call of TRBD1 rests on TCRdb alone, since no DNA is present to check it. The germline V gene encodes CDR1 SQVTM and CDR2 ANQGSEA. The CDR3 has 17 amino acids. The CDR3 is CSVEETGQPAYTDTQYF.

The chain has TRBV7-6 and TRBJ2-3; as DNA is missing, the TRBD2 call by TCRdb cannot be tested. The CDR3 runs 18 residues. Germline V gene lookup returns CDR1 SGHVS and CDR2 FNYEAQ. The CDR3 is CASSKAPAGGPQTDTQYF.

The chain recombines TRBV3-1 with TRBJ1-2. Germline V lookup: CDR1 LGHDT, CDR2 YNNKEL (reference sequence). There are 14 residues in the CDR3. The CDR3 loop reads CASSQVGIYYGYTF.

The CDR3 loop reads CASSPRNQETQYF. The genes are TRBV7-9 and TRBJ2-5. Per the germline V gene, CDR1 is SEHNR and CDR2 is FQNEAQ (reference sequence). The CDR3 contains 13 residues.

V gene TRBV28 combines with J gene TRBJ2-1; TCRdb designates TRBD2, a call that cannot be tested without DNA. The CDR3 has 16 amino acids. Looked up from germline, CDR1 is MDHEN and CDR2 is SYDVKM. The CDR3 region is CASSTIAGRNYNEQFF.

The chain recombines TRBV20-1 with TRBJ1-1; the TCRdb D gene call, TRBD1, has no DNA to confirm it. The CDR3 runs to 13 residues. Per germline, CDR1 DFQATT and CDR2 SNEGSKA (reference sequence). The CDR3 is CSADRGGDTEAFF.

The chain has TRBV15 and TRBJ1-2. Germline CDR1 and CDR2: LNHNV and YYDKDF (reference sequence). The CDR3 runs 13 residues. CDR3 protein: CATSRQQNYGYTF.

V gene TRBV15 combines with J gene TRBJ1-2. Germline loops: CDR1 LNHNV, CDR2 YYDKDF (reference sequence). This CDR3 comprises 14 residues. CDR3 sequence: CATSREYREYSYTF.

The CDR3 here is CASSSMDGGGYGYTF. The chain uses TRBV7-9 and TRBJ1-2. The CDR3 is made up of 15 amino acids. The germline gives CDR1 SEHNR, CDR2 FQNEAQ (reference sequence).

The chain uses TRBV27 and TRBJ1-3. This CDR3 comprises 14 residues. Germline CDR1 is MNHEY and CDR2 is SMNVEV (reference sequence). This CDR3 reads CASSRSGPGNTIYF.

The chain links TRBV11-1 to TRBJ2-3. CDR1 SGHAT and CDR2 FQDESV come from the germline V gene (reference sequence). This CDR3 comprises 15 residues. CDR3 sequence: CASSSQMRDTDTQYF.